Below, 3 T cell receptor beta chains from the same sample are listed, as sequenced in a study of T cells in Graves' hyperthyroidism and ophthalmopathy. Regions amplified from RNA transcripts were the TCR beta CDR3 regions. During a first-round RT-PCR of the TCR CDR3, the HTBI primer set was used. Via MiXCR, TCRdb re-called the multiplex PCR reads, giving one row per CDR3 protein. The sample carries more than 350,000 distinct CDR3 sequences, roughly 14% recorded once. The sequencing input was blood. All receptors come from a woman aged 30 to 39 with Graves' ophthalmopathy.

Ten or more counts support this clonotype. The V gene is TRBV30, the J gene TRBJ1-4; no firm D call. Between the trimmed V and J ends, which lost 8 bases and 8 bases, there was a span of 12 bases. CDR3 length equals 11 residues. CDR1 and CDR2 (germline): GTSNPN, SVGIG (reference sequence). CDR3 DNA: TGTGCCGGGGTAGGAGGAGAAAAACTGTTTTTT. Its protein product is CAGVGGEKLFF.

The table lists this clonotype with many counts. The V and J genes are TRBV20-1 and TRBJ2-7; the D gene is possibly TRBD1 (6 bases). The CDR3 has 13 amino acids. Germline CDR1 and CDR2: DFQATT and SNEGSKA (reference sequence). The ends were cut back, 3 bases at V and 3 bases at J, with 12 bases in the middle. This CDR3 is CSASDRLIYEQYF. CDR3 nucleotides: TGCAGTGCTAGTGACAGGTTAATCTACGAGCAGTACTTC.

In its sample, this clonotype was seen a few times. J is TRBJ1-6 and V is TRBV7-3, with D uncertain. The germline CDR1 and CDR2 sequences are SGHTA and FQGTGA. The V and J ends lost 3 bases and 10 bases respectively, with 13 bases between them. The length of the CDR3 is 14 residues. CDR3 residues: CASSFGREGSPLHF. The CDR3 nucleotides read TGTGCCAGCAGCTTCGGACGGGAAGGCTCACCCCTCCACTTT.